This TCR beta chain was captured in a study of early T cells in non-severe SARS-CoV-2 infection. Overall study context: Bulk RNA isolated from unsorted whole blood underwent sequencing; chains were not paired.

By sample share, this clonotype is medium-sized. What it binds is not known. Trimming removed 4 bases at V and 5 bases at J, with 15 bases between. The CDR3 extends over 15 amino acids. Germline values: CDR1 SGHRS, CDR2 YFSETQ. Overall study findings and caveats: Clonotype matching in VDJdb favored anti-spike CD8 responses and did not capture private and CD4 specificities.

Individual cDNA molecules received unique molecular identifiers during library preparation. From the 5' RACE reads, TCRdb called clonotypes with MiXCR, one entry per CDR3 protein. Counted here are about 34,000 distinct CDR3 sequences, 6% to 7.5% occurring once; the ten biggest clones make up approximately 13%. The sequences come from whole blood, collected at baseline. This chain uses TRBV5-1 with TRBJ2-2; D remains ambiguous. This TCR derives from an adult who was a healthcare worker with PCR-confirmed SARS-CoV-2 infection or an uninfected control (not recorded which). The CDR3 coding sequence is TGCGCCAGCAGCGCGCGTACGATCGATACCGGGGAGCTGTTTTTT. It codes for CASSARTIDTGELFF. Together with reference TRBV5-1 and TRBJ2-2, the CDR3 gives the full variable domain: KAGVTQTPRYLIKTRGQQVTLSCSPISGHRSVSWYQQTPGQGLQFLFEYFSETQRNKGNFPGRFSGRQFSNSRSEMNVSTLELGDSALYLCASSARTIDTGELFFGEGSRLTVL.